This paragraph covers one T cell receptor beta chain sequence. Its antigen is unidentified. Unique molecular identifiers had been added to the TCR beta cDNA libraries. T cells numbering roughly 0.9 to 11 million gave rise to 400,000 to 550,000 cDNA molecules. One entry per CDR3 protein, called by TCRdb with MiXCR from the PCR reads. The sample records hundreds of thousands of distinct CDR3 sequences, under 70% being singletons. CDR3 length: 12 residues. The data were taken from a study of post-analysis software for immune sequencing data. About the research overall: Relapsing-remitting, secondary progressive and progressive-relapsing forms of multiple sclerosis all featured among disease courses.

Regarding the study as a whole: Patients with multiple sclerosis recorded significantly lower normalized Chao1 diversity than controls, the study found. Five or six TRBV segments were significantly more frequent in patients than in controls. TRBV5-6, TRBV5-1 and TRBV20-1 were among these segments. Clustering by F measure revealed strong co-clustering among samples prepared together in one batch.

The sequenced sample consisted of blood. J is TRBJ2-1 and V is TRBV21-1; the table gives TRBD1 as D, unverified against the DNA. TRBV21-1 is assigned pseudogene status. The clonotype comes from a girl between 5 and 17 years old with multiple sclerosis. In DNA form, the CDR3 reads TGTGCCAGCAGCAAACAGGGCAATGAGCAGTTCTTC. This translates into CASSKQGNEQFF.